This T cell receptor beta chain was recorded in a study of shared clonotypes between healthy human individuals. The study's findings and limits: Rarefaction curves obtained for sorted subsets showed sequencing incomplete despite large depth.

As to this clone: Antigen: not known.

Naive CD8 cells, CD45RO-negative and positively selected for CCR7, excluded terminally differentiated effector memory CD45RA+ cells. Germline CDR1 reads SGHRS; CDR2 reads YFSETQ. V was pared by 2 bases and J by 2 bases, with 11 bases between. The CDR3 consists of 14 residues. Several immunoSEQ 96-well plates shared each subset's DNA, each plate a replicate. Some clones are missing from TCRdb's copy, which holds only in-frame ones; the method was immunoSEQ multiplex PCR. Of some 2 million clones listed, just under 95% were seen once; the top ten hold roughly 1.2%. J is TRBJ2-7 and V is TRBV5-1; D may match TRBD1 or TRBD2 (5 bases each). The clonotype comes from a man between 18 and 29 years old in good health. The sample was naive CD8+ T cells sorted from blood. CDR3 DNA: TGCGCCAGCAGCTTAAAGGGGAGAACCTACGAGCAGTACTTC. Translated, it gives CASSLKGRTYEQYF.